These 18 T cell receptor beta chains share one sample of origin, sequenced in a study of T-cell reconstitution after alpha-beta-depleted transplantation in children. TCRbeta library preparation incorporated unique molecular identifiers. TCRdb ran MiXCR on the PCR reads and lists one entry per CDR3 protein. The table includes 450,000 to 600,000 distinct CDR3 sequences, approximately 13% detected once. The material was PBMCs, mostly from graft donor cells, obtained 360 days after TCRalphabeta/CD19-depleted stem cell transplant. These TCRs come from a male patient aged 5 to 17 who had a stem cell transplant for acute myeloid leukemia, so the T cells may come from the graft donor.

The CDR3: CASGLASFGTETQYF. The CDR3 DNA follows: TGTGCCAGCGGTCTAGCGTCGTTTGGTACGGAGACCCAGTACTTC. This sequence joins TRBV6-1 and TRBJ2-5; perhaps TRBD2 as D (6 bases). Trimming took off 8 bases at V and 5 bases at J, with 21 bases between the two ends. The length of the CDR3 is 15 residues. Germline assignment: CDR1 MNHNS and CDR2 SASEGT.

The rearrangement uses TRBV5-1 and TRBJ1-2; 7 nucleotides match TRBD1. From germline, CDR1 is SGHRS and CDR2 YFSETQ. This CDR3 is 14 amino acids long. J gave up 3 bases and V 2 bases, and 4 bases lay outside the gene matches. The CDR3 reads CASSFPDRYYGYTF. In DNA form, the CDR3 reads TGCGCCAGCAGCTTCCCGGACAGGTACTATGGCTACACCTTC.

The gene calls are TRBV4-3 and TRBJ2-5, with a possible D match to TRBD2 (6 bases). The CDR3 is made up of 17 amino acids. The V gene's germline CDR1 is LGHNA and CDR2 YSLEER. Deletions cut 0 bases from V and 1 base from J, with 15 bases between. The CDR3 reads CASSQDGASGLQETQYF. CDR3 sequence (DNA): TGCGCCAGCAGCCAAGATGGGGCGAGCGGGCTCCAAGAGACCCAGTACTTC.

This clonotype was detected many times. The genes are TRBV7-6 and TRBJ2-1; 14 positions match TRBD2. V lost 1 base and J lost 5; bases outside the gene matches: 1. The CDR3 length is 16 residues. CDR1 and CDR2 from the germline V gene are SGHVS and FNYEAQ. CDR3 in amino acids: CASSLGGLAGDNEQFF. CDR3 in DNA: TGTGCCAGCAGCTTAGGGGGACTAGCGGGAGACAATGAGCAGTTCTTC.

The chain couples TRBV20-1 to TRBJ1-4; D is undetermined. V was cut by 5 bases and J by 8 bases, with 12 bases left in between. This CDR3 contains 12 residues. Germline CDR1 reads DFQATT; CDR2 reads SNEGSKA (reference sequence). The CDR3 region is CSAPRGAEKLFF. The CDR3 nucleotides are TGCAGTGCTCCTCGGGGAGCCGAAAAACTGTTTTTT.

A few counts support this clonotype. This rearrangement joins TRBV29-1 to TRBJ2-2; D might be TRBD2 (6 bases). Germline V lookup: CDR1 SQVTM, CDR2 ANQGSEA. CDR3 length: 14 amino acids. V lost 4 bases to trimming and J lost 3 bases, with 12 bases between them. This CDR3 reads CSVGRGLDTGELFF. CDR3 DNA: TGCAGCGTTGGGCGGGGTTTGGACACCGGGGAGCTGTTTTTT.

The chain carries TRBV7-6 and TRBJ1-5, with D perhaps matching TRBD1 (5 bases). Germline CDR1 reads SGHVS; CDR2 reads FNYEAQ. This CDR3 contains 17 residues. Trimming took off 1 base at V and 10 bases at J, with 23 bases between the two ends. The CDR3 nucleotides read TGTGCCAGCAGCTTAGGGGGGACGGGGACTCCACCGGATCCCCAGCATTTT. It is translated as CASSLGGTGTPPDPQHF. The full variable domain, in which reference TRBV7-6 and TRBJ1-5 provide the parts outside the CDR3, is GAGVSQSPRYKVTKRGQDVALRCDPISGHVSLYWYRQALGQGPEFLTYFNYEAQQDKSGLPNDRFSAERPEGSISTLTIQRTEQRDSAMYRCASSLGGTGTPPDPQHFGDGTRLSIL.

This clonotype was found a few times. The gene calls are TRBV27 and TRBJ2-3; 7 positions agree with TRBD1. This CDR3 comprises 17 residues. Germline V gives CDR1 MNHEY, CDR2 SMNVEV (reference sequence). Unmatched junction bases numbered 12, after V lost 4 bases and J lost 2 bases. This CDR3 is CASSYRDSLTTTDTQYF. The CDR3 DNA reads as TGTGCCAGCAGTTATAGGGACAGCCTTACTACCACAGATACGCAGTATTTT.

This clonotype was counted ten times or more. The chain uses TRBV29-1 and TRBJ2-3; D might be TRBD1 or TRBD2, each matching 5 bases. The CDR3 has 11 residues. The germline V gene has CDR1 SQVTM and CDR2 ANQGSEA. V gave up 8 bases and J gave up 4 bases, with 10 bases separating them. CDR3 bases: TGCAGCTGGGGGTTATCAGATACGCAGTATTTT. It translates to CSWGLSDTQYF.

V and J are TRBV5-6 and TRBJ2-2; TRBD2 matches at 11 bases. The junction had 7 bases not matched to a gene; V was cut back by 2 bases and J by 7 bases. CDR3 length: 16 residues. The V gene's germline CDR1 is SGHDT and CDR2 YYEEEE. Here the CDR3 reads CASSFLLAGGGGELFF. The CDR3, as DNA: TGTGCCAGCAGCTTTCTCCTAGCGGGAGGAGGCGGGGAGCTGTTTTTT.

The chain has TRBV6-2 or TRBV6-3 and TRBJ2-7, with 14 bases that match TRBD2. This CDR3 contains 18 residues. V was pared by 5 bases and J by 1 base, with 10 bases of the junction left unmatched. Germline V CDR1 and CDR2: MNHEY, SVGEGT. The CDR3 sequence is CASSRTGLAGAESYEQYF. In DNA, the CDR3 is TGTGCCAGCAGTAGAACGGGACTAGCGGGAGCCGAATCCTACGAGCAGTACTTC.

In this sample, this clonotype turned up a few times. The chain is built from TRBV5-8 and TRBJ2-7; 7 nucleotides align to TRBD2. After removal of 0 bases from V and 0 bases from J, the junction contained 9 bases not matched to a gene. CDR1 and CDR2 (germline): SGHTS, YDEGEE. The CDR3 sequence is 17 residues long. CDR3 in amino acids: CASSLADGTISSYEQYF. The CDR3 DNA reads TGTGCCAGCAGCTTGGCCGACGGGACTATAAGCTCCTACGAGCAGTACTTC.

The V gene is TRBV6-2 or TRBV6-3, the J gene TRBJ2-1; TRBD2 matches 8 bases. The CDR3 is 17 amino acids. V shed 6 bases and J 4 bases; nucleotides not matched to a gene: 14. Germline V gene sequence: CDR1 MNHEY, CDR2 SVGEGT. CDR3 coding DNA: TGTGCCAGCAGCCAACGGGAGGGCCTCCCCGGTTACAATGAGCAGTTCTTC. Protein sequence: CASSQREGLPGYNEQFF.

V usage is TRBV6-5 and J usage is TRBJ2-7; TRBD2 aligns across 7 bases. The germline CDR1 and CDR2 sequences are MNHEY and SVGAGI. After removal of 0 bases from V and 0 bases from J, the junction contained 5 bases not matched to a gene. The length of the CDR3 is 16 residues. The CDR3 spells CASSYSGLADSYEQYF. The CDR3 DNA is TGTGCCAGCAGTTACTCGGGCCTAGCGGACTCCTACGAGCAGTACTTC.

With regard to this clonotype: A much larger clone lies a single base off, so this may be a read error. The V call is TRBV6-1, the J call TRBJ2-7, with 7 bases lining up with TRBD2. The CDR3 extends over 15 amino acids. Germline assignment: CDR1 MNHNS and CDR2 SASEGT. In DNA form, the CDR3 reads TGTGCCAGCAGGGAAGCCGGGACTACCCTCTACGAGCAGTACGTC. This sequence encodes CASREAGTTLYEQYV.

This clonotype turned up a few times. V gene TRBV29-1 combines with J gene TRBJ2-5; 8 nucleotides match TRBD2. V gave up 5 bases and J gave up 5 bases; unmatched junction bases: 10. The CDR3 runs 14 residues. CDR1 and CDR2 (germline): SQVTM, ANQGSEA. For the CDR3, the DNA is TGCAGCGTTTGTCGGGAGGGCCCCCGGGAGACCCAGTACTTC. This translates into CSVCREGPRETQYF.

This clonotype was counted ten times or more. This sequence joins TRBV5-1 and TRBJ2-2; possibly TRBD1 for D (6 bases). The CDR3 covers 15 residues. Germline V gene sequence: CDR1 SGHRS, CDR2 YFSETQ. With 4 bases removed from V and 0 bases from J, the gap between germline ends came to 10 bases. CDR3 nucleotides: TGCGCCAGCAGCCACGGACAGACGAACACCGGGGAGCTGTTTTTT. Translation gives CASSHGQTNTGELFF.

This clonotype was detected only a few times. This CDR3 is CSAISLAETYNEQFF. Here the CDR3 DNA reads TGCAGTGCTATAAGTTTAGCGGAGACCTACAATGAGCAGTTCTTC. This chain connects TRBV20-1 to TRBJ2-1; TRBD2 is a possible D gene (6 bases). CDR3 length: 15 amino acids. Germline loops: CDR1 DFQATT, CDR2 SNEGSKA (reference sequence). V lost 4 bases, J lost 2 bases, and 15 bases lay in between.